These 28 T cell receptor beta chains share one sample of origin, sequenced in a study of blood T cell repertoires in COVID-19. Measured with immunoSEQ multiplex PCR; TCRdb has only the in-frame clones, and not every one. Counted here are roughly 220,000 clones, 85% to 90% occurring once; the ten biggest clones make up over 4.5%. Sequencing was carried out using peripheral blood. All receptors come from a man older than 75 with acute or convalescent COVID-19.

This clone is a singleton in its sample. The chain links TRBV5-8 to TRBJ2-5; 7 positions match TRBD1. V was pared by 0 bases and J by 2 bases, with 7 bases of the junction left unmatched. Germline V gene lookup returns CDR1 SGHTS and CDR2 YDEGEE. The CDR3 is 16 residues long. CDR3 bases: TGTGCCAGCAGCTTGGGACAGGGCAGACTTCAAGAGACCCAGTACTTC. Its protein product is CASSLGQGRLQETQYF.

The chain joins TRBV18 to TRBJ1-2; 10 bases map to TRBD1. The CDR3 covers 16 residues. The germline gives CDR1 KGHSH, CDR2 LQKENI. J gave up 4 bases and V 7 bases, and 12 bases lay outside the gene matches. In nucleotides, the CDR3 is TGTGCCAGCTGCGAGATGACAGGGGGCGCAGGCTATGGCTACACCTTC. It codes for CASCEMTGGAGYGYTF. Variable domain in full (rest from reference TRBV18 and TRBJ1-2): NAGVMQNPRHLVRRRGQEARLRCSPMKGHSHVYWYRQLPEEGLKFMVYLQKENIIDESGMPKERFSAEFPKEGPSILRIQQVVRGDSAAYFCASCEMTGGAGYGYTFGSGTRLTVV.

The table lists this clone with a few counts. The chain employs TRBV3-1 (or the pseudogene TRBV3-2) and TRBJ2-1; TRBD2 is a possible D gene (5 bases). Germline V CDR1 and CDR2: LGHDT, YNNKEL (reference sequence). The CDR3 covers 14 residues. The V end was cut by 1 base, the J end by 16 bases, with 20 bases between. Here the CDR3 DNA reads TGTGCCAGCAGCCAAGCCCTCGCGGGCAGCCCCGTTTTCTTC. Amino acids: CASSQALAGSPVFF.

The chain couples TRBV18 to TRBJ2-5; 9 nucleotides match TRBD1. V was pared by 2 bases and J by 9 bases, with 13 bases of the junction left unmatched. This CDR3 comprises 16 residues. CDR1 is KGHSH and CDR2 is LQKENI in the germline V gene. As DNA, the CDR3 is TGTGCCAGCTCACCAGGGTTGGACAGGGGACCCTCGGCCCAGTACTTC. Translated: CASSPGLDRGPSAQYF.

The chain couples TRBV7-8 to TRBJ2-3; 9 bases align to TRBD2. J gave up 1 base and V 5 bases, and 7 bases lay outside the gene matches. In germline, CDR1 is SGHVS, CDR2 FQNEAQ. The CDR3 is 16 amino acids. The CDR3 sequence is CASSVLIAGGTDTQYF. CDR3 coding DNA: TGTGCCAGCAGCGTCCTAATAGCGGGGGGCACAGATACGCAGTATTTT.

The CDR3 region is CASSGTGAEAFF. The CDR3 coding sequence is TGTGCCAGCAGCGGGACAGGGGCTGAAGCTTTCTTT. This rearrangement joins TRBV9 to TRBJ1-1, with TRBD1 identical over 9 bases. V was pared by 3 bases and J by 6 bases, with 0 bases of the junction left unmatched. CDR1 and CDR2 (germline): SGDLS, YYNGEE. This CDR3 has 12 residues.

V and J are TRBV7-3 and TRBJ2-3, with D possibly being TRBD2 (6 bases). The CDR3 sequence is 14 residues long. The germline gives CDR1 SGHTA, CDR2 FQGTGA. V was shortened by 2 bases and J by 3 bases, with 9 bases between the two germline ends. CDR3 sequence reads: CASSLFAGTDTQYF. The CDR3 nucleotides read TGTGCCAGCAGCTTATTCGCGGGAACAGATACGCAGTATTTT. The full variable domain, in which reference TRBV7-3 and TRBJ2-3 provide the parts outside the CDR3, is GAGVSQTPSNKVTEKGKYVELRCDPISGHTALYWYRQSLGQGPEFLIYFQGTGAADDSGLPNDRFFAVRPEGSVSTLKIQRTERGDSAVYLCASSLFAGTDTQYFGPGTRLTVL.

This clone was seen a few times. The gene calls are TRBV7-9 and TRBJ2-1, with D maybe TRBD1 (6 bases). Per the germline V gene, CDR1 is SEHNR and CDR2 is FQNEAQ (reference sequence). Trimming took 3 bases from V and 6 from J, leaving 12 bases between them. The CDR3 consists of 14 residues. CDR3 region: CASSLLTGPNEQFF. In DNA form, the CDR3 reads TGTGCCAGCAGCTTGTTGACAGGTCCCAATGAGCAGTTCTTC.

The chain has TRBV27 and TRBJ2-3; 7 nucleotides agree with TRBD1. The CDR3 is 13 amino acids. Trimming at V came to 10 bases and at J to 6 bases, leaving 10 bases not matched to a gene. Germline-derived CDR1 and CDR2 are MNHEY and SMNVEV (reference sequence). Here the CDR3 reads CATQDRISDTQYF. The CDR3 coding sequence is TGTGCCACCCAGGACAGGATTTCGGATACGCAGTATTTT.

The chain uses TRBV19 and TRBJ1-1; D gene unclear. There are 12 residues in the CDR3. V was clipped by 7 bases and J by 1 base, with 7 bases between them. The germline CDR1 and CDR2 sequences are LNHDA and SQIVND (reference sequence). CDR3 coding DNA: TGTGCCAGTATGCAGTGGAACACTGAAGCTTTCTTT. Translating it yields CASMQWNTEAFF. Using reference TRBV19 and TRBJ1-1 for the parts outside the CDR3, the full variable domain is DGGITQSPKYLFRKEGQNVTLSCEQNLNHDAMYWYRQDPGQGLRLIYYSQIVNDFQKGDIAEGYSVSREKKESFPLTVTSAQKNPTAFYLCASMQWNTEAFFGQGTRLTVV.

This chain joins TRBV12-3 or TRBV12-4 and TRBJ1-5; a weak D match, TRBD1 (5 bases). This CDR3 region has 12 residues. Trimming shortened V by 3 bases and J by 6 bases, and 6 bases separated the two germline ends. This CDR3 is CASSFTGQPQHF. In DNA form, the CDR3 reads TGTGCCAGCAGTTTCACAGGTCAGCCCCAGCATTTT.

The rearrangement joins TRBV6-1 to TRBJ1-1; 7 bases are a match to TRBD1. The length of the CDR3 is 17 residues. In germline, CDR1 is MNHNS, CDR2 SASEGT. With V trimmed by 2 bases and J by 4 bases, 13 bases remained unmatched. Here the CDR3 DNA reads TGTGCCAGCAGTGAATTCGGAGGGGGCCGGTATCCCACTGAAGCTTTCTTT. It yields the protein CASSEFGGGRYPTEAFF.

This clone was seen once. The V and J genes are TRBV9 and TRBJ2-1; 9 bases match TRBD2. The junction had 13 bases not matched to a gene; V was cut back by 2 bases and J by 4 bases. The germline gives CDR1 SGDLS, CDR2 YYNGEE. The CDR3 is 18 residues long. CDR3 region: CASSVGLAYALRYNEQFF. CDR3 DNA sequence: TGTGCCAGCAGCGTGGGACTAGCCTATGCCCTGCGATACAATGAGCAGTTCTTC.

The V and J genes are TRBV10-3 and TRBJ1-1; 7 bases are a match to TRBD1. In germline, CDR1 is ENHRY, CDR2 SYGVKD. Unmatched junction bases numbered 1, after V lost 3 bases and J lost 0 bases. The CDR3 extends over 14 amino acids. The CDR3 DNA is TGTGCCATCAGTGACAGGGGGATGAACACTGAAGCTTTCTTT. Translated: CAISDRGMNTEAFF.

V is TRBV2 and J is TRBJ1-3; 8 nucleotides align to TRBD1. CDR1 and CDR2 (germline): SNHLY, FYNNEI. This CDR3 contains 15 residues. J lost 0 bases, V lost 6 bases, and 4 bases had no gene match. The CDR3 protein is CASRRTGTSGNTIYF. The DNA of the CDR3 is TGTGCCAGCAGGAGGACAGGGACCTCTGGAAACACCATATATTTT.

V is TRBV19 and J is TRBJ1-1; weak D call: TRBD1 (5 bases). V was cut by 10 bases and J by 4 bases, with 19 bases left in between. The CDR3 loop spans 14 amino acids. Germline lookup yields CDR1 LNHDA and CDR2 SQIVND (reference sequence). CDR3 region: CATLASGIPTEAFF. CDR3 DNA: TGTGCCACTCTAGCGTCAGGGATTCCCACTGAAGCTTTCTTT.

The CDR3, as DNA: TGTGCCAGCAGCCTGACGGGAGCCTACGAGCAGTACTTC. This encodes CASSLTGAYEQYF. The rearrangement uses TRBV6-5 and TRBJ2-7; tentative D call: TRBD2 (6 bases). Germline CDR1 is MNHEY and CDR2 is SVGAGI. V shed 6 bases and J shed 2 bases, with 11 bases lying between them. This CDR3 is built from 13 residues.

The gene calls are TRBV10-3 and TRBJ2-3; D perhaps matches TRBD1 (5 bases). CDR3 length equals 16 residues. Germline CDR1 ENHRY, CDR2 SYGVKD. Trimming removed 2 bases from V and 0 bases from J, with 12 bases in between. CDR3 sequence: CAISEGATASTDTQYF. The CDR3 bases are TGTGCCATCAGTGAGGGGGCGACAGCTAGCACAGATACGCAGTATTTT.

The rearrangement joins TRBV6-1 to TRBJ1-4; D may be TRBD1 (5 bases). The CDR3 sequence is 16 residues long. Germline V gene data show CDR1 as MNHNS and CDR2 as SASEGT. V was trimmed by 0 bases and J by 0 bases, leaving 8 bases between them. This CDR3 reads CASSEAQGSTNEKLFF. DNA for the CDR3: TGTGCCAGCAGTGAAGCGCAGGGATCAACTAATGAAAAACTGTTTTTT.

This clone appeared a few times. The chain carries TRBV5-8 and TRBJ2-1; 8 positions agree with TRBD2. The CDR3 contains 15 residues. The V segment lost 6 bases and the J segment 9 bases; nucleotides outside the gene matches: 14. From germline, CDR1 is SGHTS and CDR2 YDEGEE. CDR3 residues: CASTHLLAAHGEQFF. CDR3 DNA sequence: TGTGCCAGCACCCACTTACTAGCGGCCCACGGTGAGCAGTTCTTC.

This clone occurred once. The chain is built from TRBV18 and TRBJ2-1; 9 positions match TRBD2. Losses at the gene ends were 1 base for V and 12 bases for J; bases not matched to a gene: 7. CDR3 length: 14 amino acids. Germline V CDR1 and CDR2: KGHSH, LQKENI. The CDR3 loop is CASSPRSGLAWQFF. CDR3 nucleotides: TGTGCCAGCTCACCACGTTCCGGACTAGCGTGGCAGTTCTTC.

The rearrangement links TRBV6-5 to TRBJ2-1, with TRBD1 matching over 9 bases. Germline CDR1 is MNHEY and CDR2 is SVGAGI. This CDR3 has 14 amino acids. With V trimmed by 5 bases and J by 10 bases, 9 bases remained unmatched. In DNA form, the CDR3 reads TGTGCCAGCAGTCCCCGGGACAGGGTCCGGGAGCAGTTCTTC. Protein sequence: CASSPRDRVREQFF.

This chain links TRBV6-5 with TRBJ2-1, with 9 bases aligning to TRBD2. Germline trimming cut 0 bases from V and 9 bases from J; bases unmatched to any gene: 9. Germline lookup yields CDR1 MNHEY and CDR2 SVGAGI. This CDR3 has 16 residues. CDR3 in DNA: TGTGCCAGCAGTTACTCTAGCGGGAGTCGACAGGGTGAGCAGTTCTTC. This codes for CASSYSSGSRQGEQFF.

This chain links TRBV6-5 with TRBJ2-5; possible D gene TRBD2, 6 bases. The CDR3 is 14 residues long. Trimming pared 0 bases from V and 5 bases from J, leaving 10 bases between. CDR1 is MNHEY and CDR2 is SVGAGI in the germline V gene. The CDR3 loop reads CASSYSKGRETQYF. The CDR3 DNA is TGTGCCAGCAGTTACTCGAAGGGGAGGGAGACCCAGTACTTC.

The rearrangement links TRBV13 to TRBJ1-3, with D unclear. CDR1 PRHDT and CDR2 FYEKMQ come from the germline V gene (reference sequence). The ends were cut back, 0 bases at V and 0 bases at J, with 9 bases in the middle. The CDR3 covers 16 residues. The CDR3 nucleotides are TGTGCCAGCAGCTTAGGCTCCGGTTCCTCTGGAAACACCATATATTTT. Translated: CASSLGSGSSGNTIYF. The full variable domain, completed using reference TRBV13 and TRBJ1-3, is AAGVIQSPRHLIKEKRETATLKCYPIPRHDTVYWYQQGPGQDPQFLISFYEKMQSDKGSIPDRFSAQQFSDYHSELNMSSLELGDSALYFCASSLGSGSSGNTIYFGEGSWLTVV.

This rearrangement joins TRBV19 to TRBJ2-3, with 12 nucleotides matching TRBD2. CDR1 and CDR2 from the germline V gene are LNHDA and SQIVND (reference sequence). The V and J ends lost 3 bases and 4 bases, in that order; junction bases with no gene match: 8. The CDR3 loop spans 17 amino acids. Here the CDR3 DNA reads TGTGCCAGTAGTATTCTAGCGGGAGGGCCGCTCTCAGATACGCAGTATTTT. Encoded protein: CASSILAGGPLSDTQYF.

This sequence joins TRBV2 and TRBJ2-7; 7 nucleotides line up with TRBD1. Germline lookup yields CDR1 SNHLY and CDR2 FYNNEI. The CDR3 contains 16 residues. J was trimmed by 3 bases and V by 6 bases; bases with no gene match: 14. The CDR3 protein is CASSEKWDSLSYEQYV. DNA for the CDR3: TGTGCCAGCAGCGAAAAATGGGACAGCCTAAGCTACGAGCAGTACGTC.

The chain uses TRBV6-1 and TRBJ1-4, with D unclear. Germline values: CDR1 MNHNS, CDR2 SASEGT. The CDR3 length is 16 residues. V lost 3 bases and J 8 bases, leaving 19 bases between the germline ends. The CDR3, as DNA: TGTGCCAGCAGTGAGTTCCCCGGGGAAGTAGGGGAAAAACTGTTTTTT. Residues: CASSEFPGEVGEKLFF.